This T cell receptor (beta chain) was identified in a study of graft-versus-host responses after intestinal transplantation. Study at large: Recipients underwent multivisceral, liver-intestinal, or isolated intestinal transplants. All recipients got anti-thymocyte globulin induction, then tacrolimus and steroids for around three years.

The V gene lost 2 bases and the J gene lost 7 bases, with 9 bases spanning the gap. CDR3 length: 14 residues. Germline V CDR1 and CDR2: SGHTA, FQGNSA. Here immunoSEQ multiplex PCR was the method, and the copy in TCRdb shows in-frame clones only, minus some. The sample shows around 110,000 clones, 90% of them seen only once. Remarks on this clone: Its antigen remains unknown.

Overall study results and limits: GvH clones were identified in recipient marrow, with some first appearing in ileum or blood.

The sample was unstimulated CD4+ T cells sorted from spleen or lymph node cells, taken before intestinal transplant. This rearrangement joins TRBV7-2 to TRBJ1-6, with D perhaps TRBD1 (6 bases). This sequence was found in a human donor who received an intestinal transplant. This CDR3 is CASSLTGRNSPLHF. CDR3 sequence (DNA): TGTGCCAGCAGCTTAACAGGGAGAAATTCACCCCTCCACTTT.